One and the same sample provided the 6 T cell receptor beta chains below, sequenced in a study of blood T cells in healthy people across ages. A second PCR of 7 to 11 cycles used a sample-barcoded 5' primer and a J-beta primer mix. TCRdb redid the calling of the 5' RACE reads with MiXCR, one entry per CDR3 protein. The top ten clones hold about 19% of a sample with fewer than 1,000,000 distinct CDR3 sequences, around 43% of them seen once. Sequencing was carried out using blood. The receptors stem from a man in his sixties in good health.

The chain recombines TRBV7-9 with TRBJ2-5, with no clear D. Trimming removed 5 bases at V and 11 bases at J, with 18 bases between. The CDR3 has 13 residues. Germline V gives CDR1 SEHNR, CDR2 FQNEAQ (reference sequence). CDR3 nucleotides: TGTGCCAGCAGCCGCGGTTCGACCGATGAGCAGTACTTC. Amino acid sequence: CASSRGSTDEQYF. The complete variable domain, with remaining parts taken from reference TRBV7-9 and TRBJ2-5, reads DTGVSQNPRHKITKRGQNVTFRCDPISEHNRLYWYRQTLGQGPEFLTYFQNEAQLEKSRLLSDRFSAERPKGSFSTLEIQRTEQGDSAMYLCASSRGSTDEQYFGPGTRLLVL.

The table lists this clonotype with a few counts. The chain employs TRBV20-1 and TRBJ2-5; the D gene is possibly TRBD2 (6 bases). Germline CDR1 and CDR2: DFQATT and SNEGSKA (reference sequence). The CDR3 contains 16 residues. Deletions cut 0 bases from V and 11 bases from J, with 25 bases between. The CDR3 loop is CSARETYGRKYNEQYF. The CDR3 DNA sequence: TGCAGTGCTAGAGAAACCTATGGGAGGAAATACAATGAGCAGTACTTC.

The chain joins TRBV20-1 to TRBJ2-6; D gene unclear. Germline V gene lookup returns CDR1 DFQATT and CDR2 SNEGSKA (reference sequence). CDR3 size: 16 residues. V lost 3 bases and J 4 bases, leaving 16 bases between the germline ends. The CDR3 protein is CSASGVAGLGANVLTF. CDR3 DNA sequence: TGCAGTGCTAGCGGCGTTGCCGGCCTCGGGGCCAACGTCCTGACTTTC.

This clonotype was seen more than once but under ten times. The chain joins TRBV7-2 to TRBJ2-3, with D possibly being TRBD2 (6 bases). The CDR3 is 15 residues long. The germline V and J ends were trimmed by 5 bases and 3 bases, with 15 bases remaining between them. The V gene's germline CDR1 is SGHTA and CDR2 FQGNSA. The CDR3 loop is CASSQQVAGTDTQYF. In DNA, the CDR3 is TGTGCCAGCAGCCAACAGGTGGCGGGAACAGATACGCAGTATTTT.

The gene calls are TRBV5-1 and TRBJ2-7; 8 nucleotides align to TRBD1. Per the germline V gene, CDR1 is SGHRS and CDR2 is YFSETQ. The junction had 5 bases not matched to a gene; V was cut back by 2 bases and J by 4 bases. This CDR3 is 14 amino acids long. CDR3 coding DNA: TGCGCCAGCAGCTTCGCAGGGGGCCAATACGAGCAGTACTTC. Translation gives CASSFAGGQYEQYF.

The CDR3 DNA is TGCGCCAGCAGCATGGGGTTAGATACGCAGTATTTT. This sequence encodes CASSMGLDTQYF. V usage is TRBV5-1 and J usage is TRBJ2-3; D not resolved. V lost 4 bases and J 5 bases, leaving 8 bases between the germline ends. Germline V gene sequence: CDR1 SGHRS, CDR2 YFSETQ. CDR3 size: 12 residues.